These 3 T cell receptor beta chains originate from one sample sequenced in a study of T cells in Graves' hyperthyroidism and ophthalmopathy. Using RNA transcripts as the source, TCR beta CDR3 regions were amplified. Primed by the HTBI set, a first-round RT-PCR was run on the TCR CDR3. TCRdb analysed the multiplex PCR reads with MiXCR anew, one entry per CDR3 protein. The repertoire includes nearly 750,000 distinct CDR3 sequences, about a third of them detected once, and around 30% sits in the top ten. The sample taken for sequencing was blood. The receptors stem from a woman aged 40-49 years with Graves' hyperthyroidism.

About this clonotype itself: Because it lacks the conserved phenylalanine or tryptophan at the end, this CDR3 is likely a read error. The gene calls are TRBV20-1 and TRBJ1-6; unclear D gene. V gave up 3 bases and J gave up 0 bases, with 9 bases separating them. The CDR3 sequence is 15 residues long. Germline V lookup: CDR1 DFQATT, CDR2 SNEGSKA (reference sequence). The CDR3 protein is CSASLLSSYNSPLHL. The CDR3 nucleotides are TGCAGTGCTAGTCTATTAAGCTCCTATAATTCACCCCTCCACCTT.

The chain couples TRBV29-1 to TRBJ2-6; the D gene is possibly TRBD2 (6 bases). This CDR3 is built from 15 residues. Germline lookup yields CDR1 SQVTM and CDR2 ANQGSEA. The V end was cut by 4 bases, the J end by 0 bases, with 10 bases between. In DNA form, the CDR3 reads TGCAGCGTTGGGGAGGCCGTCTCTGGGGCCAACGTCCTGACTTTC. It translates to CSVGEAVSGANVLTF.

The chain uses TRBV3-1 and TRBJ2-7; D may be TRBD2 (5 bases). Trimming took 6 bases from V and 6 from J, leaving 18 bases between them. From germline, CDR1 is LGHDT and CDR2 YNNKEL (reference sequence). The CDR3 is 14 amino acids. CDR3: CASSLSPTSIEQYF. DNA of the CDR3: TGTGCCAGCAGTTTATCCCCCACTAGTATCGAGCAGTACTTC.